The rows below give T cell receptor beta chains drawn from one sample of a study of CD4 T cells in relation to SARS-CoV-2 and coronaviruses. TCRdb's copy holds only in-frame clones and misses some; the assay was immunoSEQ multiplex PCR. The repertoire holds more than 20,000 clones, more than 60% seen once, with approximately 13% in the top ten. Their recognized antigens are unknown. The specimen sequenced was CD4+ T cells from PBMCs, cultured in vitro. The receptors here all came from a human donor in good health. Both conserved end residues are trimmed from each CDR3. Each record gives: clone size, V gene, J gene, CDR3 protein. A clone size is listed for some rows: how often the clone was seen (once, few, many), or a class if it is expanded.

.,TRBV19,TRBJ2-5,ASSGSQGRQETQY
few,TRBV27,TRBJ2-1,ASSLRTSGAAYNEQF
.,TRBV2,TRBJ2-2,ASRQVISTGELF
.,TRBV25-1,TRBJ2-5,ASSLPTGNQETQY
once,TRBV28,TRBJ2-2,ASGNTGELF
.,TRBV5-6,TRBJ2-2,ASSLVTASNTGELF
.,TRBV27,TRBJ2-7,ASSSGQGAYEQY
.,TRBV20-1,TRBJ1-2,SASRTGGSGYT
.,TRBV3-1/TRBV3-2,TRBJ2-7,ASSGPREQY
.,TRBV9,TRBJ2-3,ASSVSGTGGTDTQY
.,TRBV6-2/TRBV6-3,TRBJ1-5,ASSYGRGVANQPQH
.,TRBV7-3,TRBJ2-3,ASSLGSSGAYYTDTQY
.,TRBV5-1,TRBJ1-1,ASSPGTGMGLNTEAF
.,TRBV27,TRBJ2-3,ASSLYLGTDTQY
.,TRBV11-3,TRBJ2-7,ASSLDETNYEQY
once,TRBV9,TRBJ1-1,ASSVVAGGTEAF
.,TRBV5-1,TRBJ2-2,ASTQGALAGELF
.,TRBV6-5,TRBJ1-5,ASSAAVDQPQH
.,TRBV10-3,TRBJ1-2,AISDVPPGYT
.,TRBV5-5,TRBJ1-4,ASSPLGRNEKLF
.,TRBV7-2,TRBJ2-1,ASSLGLAGYNEQF
.,TRBV3-1/TRBV3-2,TRBJ2-7,ASSQGPGLAEEQY
.,TRBV5-1,TRBJ2-7,ASSPVQGTYEQY
.,TRBV7-7,TRBJ1-1,ASSQTVNTEAF
.,TRBV27,TRBJ1-2,ASSPMTGPNYGYT
few,TRBV3-1/TRBV3-2,TRBJ1-2,ASSQDEQGNGYT
few,TRBV5-1,TRBJ2-7,ASSPSTSGRTRSYEQY
.,TRBV15,TRBJ2-7,ATSRDSAGRGY
.,TRBV9,TRBJ2-4,ASSVGLAGVGRTKNIQY
.,TRBV9,TRBJ1-2,ASSVGWGDYGYT
.,TRBV5-4,TRBJ2-5,ASSLAAGHWQETQY
few,TRBV7-9,TRBJ2-7,ASSLGEVWYEQY
few,TRBV5-1,TRBJ2-2,ASSRLGNTGELF
few,TRBV19,TRBJ1-5,ASSSEGQQPQH
few,TRBV12-3/TRBV12-4,TRBJ2-7,GFRGHSYEQY
.,TRBV30,TRBJ2-1,AWSYETSVYNEQF
.,TRBV19,TRBJ2-7,ASSSRAGTGMYEQY
.,TRBV19,TRBJ1-6,ASSMQAGENSPLH
.,TRBV5-6,TRBJ1-2,ASSLWSGGGMGYGYT
few,TRBV3-1/TRBV3-2,TRBJ1-3,ASSHRAYSTIY
once,TRBV10-3,TRBJ2-1,AIEPGGSYNEQF